The 14 T cell receptor beta chains below all came from one sample that was sequenced in a study of Graves' ophthalmopathy and Graves' hyperthyroidism. Investigators amplified TCR beta CDR3 regions from RNA transcripts. Second-round multiplex PCR followed a first-round RT-PCR using HTBI primers. TCRdb ran MiXCR on the multiplex PCR reads and lists one entry per CDR3 protein. The table lists 600,000 to 950,000 distinct CDR3 sequences, roughly two fifths of them singletons. Sequences were obtained from peripheral blood. The receptors stem from an adult man with Graves' ophthalmopathy.

This chain connects TRBV29-1 to TRBJ1-2, with D hard to call. Trimming shortened V by 7 bases and J by 10 bases, and 16 bases separated the two germline ends. The V gene's germline CDR1 is SQVTM and CDR2 ANQGSEA. The CDR3 runs 11 residues. CDR3 protein: CSAKTSGDYTF. The CDR3 coding sequence is TGCAGCGCCAAGACTAGCGGGGACTACACCTTC.

The rearrangement uses TRBV7-9 and TRBJ1-4; D is uncertain. V gave up 5 bases and J gave up 8 bases, with 15 bases separating them. Germline V gene sequence: CDR1 SEHNR, CDR2 FQNEAQ (reference sequence). The CDR3 contains 14 residues. The CDR3 is CASSQGPPEEKLFF. DNA of the CDR3: TGTGCCAGCAGCCAAGGGCCACCTGAAGAAAAACTGTTTTTT.

CDR3 sequence: CASSRAGDGETQYF. The CDR3 DNA sequence: TGTGCCAGCAGCCGGGCGGGAGATGGGGAGACCCAGTACTTC. The chain employs TRBV12-3 or TRBV12-4 and TRBJ2-5; 7 bases match TRBD2. The CDR3 is 14 amino acids. With V trimmed by 6 bases and J by 5 bases, 9 bases remained unmatched.

At least ten counts were recorded for this clonotype. CDR3 amino acids: CASSPRTGVGYGYTF. Written as DNA, the CDR3 is TGTGCCAGCAGCCCCCGAACAGGGGTTGGGTATGGCTACACCTTC. V and J are TRBV7-8 and TRBJ1-2, with 7 bases that match TRBD1. The germline gives CDR1 SGHVS, CDR2 FQNEAQ. The trim removed 5 bases at V and 5 bases at J, leaving 11 bases unmatched. The CDR3 has 15 amino acids.

The chain employs TRBV29-1 and TRBJ2-7; weak D call: TRBD1 (6 bases). Trimming took 3 bases from V and 2 from J, leaving 11 bases between them. Germline CDR1 is SQVTM and CDR2 is ANQGSEA. This CDR3 has 13 residues. CDR3 nucleotide sequence: TGCAGCGTTGATCGGACAGAGACCTACGAGCAGTACTTC. Encoded protein: CSVDRTETYEQYF.

In its sample, this clonotype was seen many times. The chain employs TRBV24-1 and TRBJ2-2; the D call may be TRBD1 or TRBD2 (5 bases each). Between the trimmed V and J ends, which lost 4 bases and 6 bases, there was a span of 11 bases. The CDR3 runs 14 residues. Germline V gene sequence: CDR1 KGHDR, CDR2 SFDVKD. The CDR3 spells CATSDSGTSGELFF. The CDR3 DNA reads TGTGCCACCAGTGACTCCGGGACGTCCGGGGAGCTGTTTTTT.

This clonotype has ten or more counts. The V and J genes are TRBV7-9 and TRBJ1-1; 7 nucleotides agree with TRBD1. The V and J ends lost 4 bases and 0 bases, in that order; junction bases with no gene match: 2. The germline V gene encodes CDR1 SEHNR and CDR2 FQNEAQ (reference sequence). The length of the CDR3 is 14 residues. The CDR3 DNA is TGTGCCAGCAGCTCGGACAGGCTGAACACTGAAGCTTTCTTT. Amino acids: CASSSDRLNTEAFF.

The chain is built from TRBV25-1 and TRBJ2-5, with D perhaps matching TRBD2 (5 bases). The CDR3 totals 15 residues. CDR1 and CDR2 (germline): MGHDK, SYGVNS. Trimming removed 4 bases at V and 5 bases at J, with 17 bases between. CDR3 in amino acids: CASSGFTGVPETQYF. CDR3 in DNA: TGTGCCAGCAGTGGATTCACCGGGGTCCCGGAGACCCAGTACTTC.

The chain joins TRBV2 to TRBJ1-1, with D unclear. Germline V CDR1 and CDR2: SNHLY, FYNNEI. The CDR3 length is 17 residues. Trimming removed 6 bases at V and 4 bases at J, with 24 bases between. CDR3 DNA: TGTGCCAGCAGCTTGAGAATTAGGCAAACGATTGTCACTGAAGCTTTCTTT. Translated, it gives CASSLRIRQTIVTEAFF.

The chain uses TRBV20-1 and TRBJ2-3; 7 bases fit TRBD1. Germline V CDR1 and CDR2: DFQATT, SNEGSKA (reference sequence). J was trimmed by 1 base and V by 5 bases; bases with no gene match: 9. The CDR3 extends over 15 amino acids. The DNA for the CDR3 is TGCAGTGCTTTAGGACGAGGGACAGGCACAGATACGCAGTATTTT. It is translated as CSALGRGTGTDTQYF.

This rearrangement joins TRBV12-3 or TRBV12-4 to TRBJ1-2; no definite D call. Deletions cut 6 bases from V and 7 bases from J, with 18 bases between. The CDR3 totals 14 residues. The CDR3 loop is CASSHKEGPSGYTF. CDR3 sequence (DNA): TGTGCCAGCAGCCACAAGGAAGGCCCGAGTGGCTACACCTTC.

This clonotype was recorded a few times. The J gene is TRBJ2-7, the V gene TRBV9, with D tentatively TRBD1 or TRBD2 (6 bases each). Trimming shortened V by 3 bases and J by 2 bases, and 12 bases separated the two germline ends. CDR1 SGDLS and CDR2 YYNGEE come from the germline V gene. This CDR3 is built from 14 residues. CDR3 region: CASSAGASPYEQYF. CDR3 DNA: TGTGCCAGCAGCGCGGGGGCTAGTCCCTACGAGCAGTACTTC.

This clonotype has ten or more counts. This chain connects TRBV25-1 to TRBJ2-2, with D unresolved. Trimming removed 8 bases from V and 3 bases from J, with 4 bases in between. The CDR3 totals 11 residues. From germline, CDR1 is MGHDK and CDR2 SYGVNS. The CDR3 coding sequence is TGTGCCAGCCGGGACACCGGGGAGCTGTTTTTT. Protein sequence: CASRDTGELFF.

This clonotype has ten or more counts. The chain carries TRBV29-1 and TRBJ1-2; D uncertain. CDR3 length: 13 amino acids. Germline CDR1 is SQVTM and CDR2 is ANQGSEA. Trimming took 4 bases from V and 7 from J, leaving 16 bases between them. CDR3 DNA sequence: TGCAGCGTTGGTTCTGCGGCGGAAATTGGCTACACCTTC. It codes for CSVGSAAEIGYTF.